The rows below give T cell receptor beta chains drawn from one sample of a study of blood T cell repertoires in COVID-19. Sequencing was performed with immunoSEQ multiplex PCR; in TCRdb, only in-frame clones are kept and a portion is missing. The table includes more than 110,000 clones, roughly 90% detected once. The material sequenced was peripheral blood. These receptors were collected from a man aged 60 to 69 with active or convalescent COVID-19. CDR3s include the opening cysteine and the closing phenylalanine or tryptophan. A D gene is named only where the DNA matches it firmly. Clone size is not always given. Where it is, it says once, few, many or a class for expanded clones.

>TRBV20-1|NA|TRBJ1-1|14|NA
TGCAGTGCTAGTCGGGGGTTGCCGAACACTGAAGCTTTCTTT
CSASRGLPNTEAFF
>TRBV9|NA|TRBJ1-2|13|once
TGTGCCACCTTTGGGGGGATCCTTTATGGCTACACCTTC
CATFGGILYGYTF
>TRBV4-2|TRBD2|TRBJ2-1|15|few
TGTGCCAGCAGCCAAGGCGGGGGGGGCCGGGCTGAGCAGTTCTTC
CASSQGGGGRAEQFF
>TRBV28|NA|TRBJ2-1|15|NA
TGTGCCAGCAGCTCTATGGGGAGCTCCTACAATGAGCAGTTCTTC
CASSSMGSSYNEQFF
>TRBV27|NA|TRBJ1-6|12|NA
TGTGCCAGCAGTTCCGAGGGTTCACCCCTCCACTTT
CASSSEGSPLHF
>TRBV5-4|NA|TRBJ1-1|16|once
TGTGCCAGCAGCTTGAGTATGCGGCAGATGAACACTGAAGCTTTCTTT
CASSLSMRQMNTEAFF
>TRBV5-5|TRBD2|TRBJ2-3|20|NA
TGTGCCAGCAGCTTGAAAATATCCGTGGGACTAGCGGGACTCACAGATACGCAGTATTTT
CASSLKISVGLAGLTDTQYF
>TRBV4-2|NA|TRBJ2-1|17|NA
TGTGCCAGCAGCCAAGATTTACCCGGAGCCCCGCCTTCCATGCAGTTCTTC
CASSQDLPGAPPSMQFF
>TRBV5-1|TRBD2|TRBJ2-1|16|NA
TGCGCCAGCAGCTCCTTCCTAGCGGGAGGCTACAATGAGCAGTTCTTC
CASSSFLAGGYNEQFF
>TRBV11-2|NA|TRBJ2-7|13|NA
TGTGCCAGCAGCTTGGTTGACAACTACGAGCAGTACTTC
CASSLVDNYEQYF
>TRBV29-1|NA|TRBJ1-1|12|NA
TGCAGCGTTGAGGGCTCGGGAGCTGAAGCTTTCTTT
CSVEGSGAEAFF
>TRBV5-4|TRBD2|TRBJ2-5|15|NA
TGTGCCAGCAGCCCCCGACTAGCGGGGGTTGAGACCCAGTACTTC
CASSPRLAGVETQYF
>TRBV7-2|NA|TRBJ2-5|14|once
TGTGCCAGCAAACTACAGGGAACGGCAGAGACCCAGTACTTC
CASKLQGTAETQYF
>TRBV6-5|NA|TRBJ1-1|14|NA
TGTGCCAGCAGAAAATCAGGGGAGGGGACTGAAGCTTTCTTT
CASRKSGEGTEAFF
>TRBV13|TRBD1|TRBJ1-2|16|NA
TGTGCCAGCAGCTTAGAGCCGGGACAGGGGGCTTTTGGCTACACCTTC
CASSLEPGQGAFGYTF
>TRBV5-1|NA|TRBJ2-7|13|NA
TGCGCCAGCAGCTTATCACACAGTCGGGAGCAGTACTTC
CASSLSHSREQYF
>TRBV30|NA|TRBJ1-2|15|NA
TGTGCCTGGAGTGTATCCCAGGGGTATTACTATGGCTACACCTTC
CAWSVSQGYYYGYTF
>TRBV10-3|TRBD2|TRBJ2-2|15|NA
TGTGCCATCACTCCCCCCGGGAGGGGACACCGGGGAGCTGTTTTT
CAITPPGRGHRGAVF
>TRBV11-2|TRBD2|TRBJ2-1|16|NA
TGTGCCAGCAGCCCACGGGGGACTAGCGGGGTAAATGAGCAGTTCTTC
CASSPRGTSGVNEQFF
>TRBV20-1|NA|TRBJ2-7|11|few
TGCAGTGCTAGAGTGGAGCGGGAGCAGTACTTC
CSARVEREQYF
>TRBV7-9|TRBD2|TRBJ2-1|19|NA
TGTGCCAGCAGCTGGACGATCGGGACTAGCGGGGGGATCTACAATGAGCAGTTCTTC
CASSWTIGTSGGIYNEQFF
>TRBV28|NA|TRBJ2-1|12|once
TGTGCCACGGAAGACACCTACAATGAGCAGTTCTTC
CATEDTYNEQFF
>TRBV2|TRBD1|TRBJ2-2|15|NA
TGTGCCAGCACTCGATTGGGACAGGGGGCTGGGGAGCTGTTTTTT
CASTRLGQGAGELFF
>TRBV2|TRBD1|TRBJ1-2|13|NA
TGTGCCAGCAGTGAAAGGCAGGGGGAGGGCTACACCTTC
CASSERQGEGYTF
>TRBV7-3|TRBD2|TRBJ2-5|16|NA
TGTGCCAGCAGCTTAACGACTAGCGGGGAGGGGGAGACCCAGTACTTC
CASSLTTSGEGETQYF
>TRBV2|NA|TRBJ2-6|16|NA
TGTGCCAGAAAACAGGGTCTCCCTTATGGGGCCAACGTCCTGACTTTC
CARKQGLPYGANVLTF
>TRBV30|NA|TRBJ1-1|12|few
TGTGCCTGGGAAACAGCAAACCCTGAAGCTTTCTTT
CAWETANPEAFF
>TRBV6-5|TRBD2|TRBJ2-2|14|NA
TGTGCCAGCACCGGGACTAGTGGAGGCGGGGAGCTGTTTTTT
CASTGTSGGGELFF
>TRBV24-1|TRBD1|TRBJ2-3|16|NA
TGTGCCACCAGTGAGGGGACAGGGGGACACACAGATACGCAGTATTTT
CATSEGTGGHTDTQYF
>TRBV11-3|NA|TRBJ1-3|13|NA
TGTGCCAGCAATCCGGGATCTGGAAACACCATATATTTT
CASNPGSGNTIYF
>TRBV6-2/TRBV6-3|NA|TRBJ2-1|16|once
TGTGCCAGCAGTTACCCCAGCGGTACTAACCACAATGAGCAGTTCTTC
CASSYPSGTNHNEQFF
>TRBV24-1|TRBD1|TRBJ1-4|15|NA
TGTGCCACCAGTGTAAACAGGGGTGGCGGCGAAAAACTGTTTTTT
CATSVNRGGGEKLFF
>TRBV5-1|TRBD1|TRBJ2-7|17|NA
TGCGCCAGCAGCTTGGTACCTCCGGGACAGGGCACCTACGAGCAGTACTTC
CASSLVPPGQGTYEQYF
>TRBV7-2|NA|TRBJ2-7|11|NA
TGTGCCAGCAGCCCCAACTACGAGCAGTACTTC
CASSPNYEQYF
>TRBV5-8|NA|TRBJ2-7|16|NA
TGTGCCAGCAGCTTGGTAGCCGGGAAGGGGGCCTACGAGCAGTACTTC
CASSLVAGKGAYEQYF
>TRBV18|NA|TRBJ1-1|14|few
TGTGCCAGCTCACCCCAGGCGTCGAACACTGAAGCTTTCTTT
CASSPQASNTEAFF
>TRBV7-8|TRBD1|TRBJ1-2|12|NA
TGTGCCAGCACGACAGGGAACTATGGCTACACCTTC
CASTTGNYGYTF
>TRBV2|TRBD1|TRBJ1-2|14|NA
TGTGCCAGCAGCGTCGGACAGGGTATCTATGGCTACACCTTC
CASSVGQGIYGYTF
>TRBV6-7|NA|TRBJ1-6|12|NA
TGTGCTCGGACTGTTGCTAATTCACCCCTCCACTTT
CARTVANSPLHF
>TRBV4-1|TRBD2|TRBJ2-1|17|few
TGCGCCAGCAGCCAAGATCAATACGGGAGGGGAAACAATGAGCAGTTCTTC
CASSQDQYGRGNNEQFF
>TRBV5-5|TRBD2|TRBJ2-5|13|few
TGTGCCAGCAGCGGGAGGGCCGCCCCCACCCAGTACTTC
CASSGRAAPTQYF
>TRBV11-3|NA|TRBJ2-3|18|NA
TGTGCCAGCAGCTTAGGTAGCTGGGGGCCAAATGGCACAGATACGCAGTATTTT
CASSLGSWGPNGTDTQYF
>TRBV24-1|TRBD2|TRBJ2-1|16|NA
TGTGCCACCAGTGATGAAAGCGGGAGTGAATACAATGAGCAGTTCTTC
CATSDESGSEYNEQFF